The source of this TCR beta chain is a study of blood T cell repertoires in COVID-19. Study-wide context: Sites across the United States, Italy and Spain contributed samples from acute and convalescent COVID-19.

Clones were sequenced by immunoSEQ multiplex PCR, and TCRdb holds only the in-frame ones, with some missing. The table has roughly 250,000 clones, 65% to 90% seen once. This sequence originates from a woman aged 55-69 years with active or convalescent COVID-19. Sequencing was done on a sample of peripheral blood.

The CDR3 nucleotides are TGTGCCAGCAAGCCTCAGCGGGGGGGTTCTGAGCAGTTCTTC. This encodes CASKPQRGGSEQFF. The V gene is TRBV19, the J gene TRBJ2-1, with 10 bases aligning to TRBD2. V dropped 9 bases and J dropped 9; count of bases not matched to a gene: 11. The V gene's germline CDR1 is LNHDA and CDR2 SQIVND (reference sequence). This CDR3 has 14 amino acids.